A single T cell receptor (beta chain) is shown here with its context. The data are from a study of T cell changes during pregnancy in multiple sclerosis. Sequencing used immunoSEQ multiplex PCR; TCRdb keeps in-frame clones, though not all of them. The sample lists about 36,000 clones; about nine tenths were seen once. Deletions cut 1 base from V and 2 bases from J, with 12 bases between. This CDR3 is 16 amino acids long. Germline V gives CDR1 SGHNT, CDR2 YENEEA. This TCR came from a female donor in good health, enrolled as a control in a pregnancy study. This chain joins TRBV11-3 and TRBJ1-3, with TRBD1 as a possible D gene (6 bases). The source was CD4+ T cells from peripheral blood mononuclear cells, collected in the second trimester of pregnancy. CDR3 amino acids: CASSLGRGTPGNTIYF. The CDR3 coding sequence is TGTGCCAGCAGCTTAGGCAGGGGAACGCCTGGAAACACCATATATTTT. Full variable domain (remainder filled in from reference TRBV11-3 and TRBJ1-3): EAGVVQSPRYKIIEKKQPVAFWCNPISGHNTLYWYLQNLGQGPELLIRYENEEAVDDSQLPKDRFSAERLKGVDSTLKIQPAELGDSAVYLCASSLGRGTPGNTIYFGEGSWLTVV.